A single sample gave rise to the 9 T cell receptor beta chains below, sequenced in a study of a mutant IDH1 vaccine in newly diagnosed glioma (dated by TCRdb to about 2021). What this sample's time point label stands for: week 35, safety follow-up. Every vaccine dose consisted of 300 ug of a 20-mer mutant IDH1 peptide in Montanide, administered subcutaneously together with topical imiquimod. To prepare the library, the immunoSEQ multiplex PCR assay was applied. The source is immuneACCESS, and TCRdb retained only in-frame sequences with V and J called. Part of the clones is not carried over; for the studies checked, unresolved V genes explain less than half of this, and the remainder is unexplained. The sample includes some 66,000 clones, with about 85% observed a single time. Roughly 4% of the sample is in the top ten clones. Antigens of these TCRs are unknown. Specimen: PBMCs, collected from a glioma patient whose treatment included an IDH1 peptide vaccine. These receptors all stem from a young man with glioma.

V gene TRBV6-1 combines with J gene TRBJ1-6; D ambiguous. Between the trimmed V and J ends, which lost 6 bases and 10 bases, there was a span of 10 bases. The germline gives CDR1 MNHNS, CDR2 SASEGT. The CDR3 consists of 12 residues. In DNA form, the CDR3 reads TGTGCCAGCAGACTAACGGGATCACCCCTCCACTTT. It encodes CASRLTGSPLHF.

This chain connects TRBV7-9 to TRBJ2-3; D gene uncertain. The germline V gene encodes CDR1 SEHNR and CDR2 FQNEAQ (reference sequence). The V end lost 5 bases, the J end lost 0 bases, and 12 bases lay between the germline ends. The CDR3 is 15 residues long. The CDR3 DNA reads TGTGCCAGCAGCCCCTACTGGGGTAGCACAGATACGCAGTATTTT. Translated: CASSPYWGSTDTQYF.

The chain uses TRBV6-1 and TRBJ1-5; D gene ambiguous. CDR3 size: 12 residues. V shed 8 bases and J shed 6 bases, with 11 bases lying between them. CDR1 is MNHNS and CDR2 is SASEGT in the germline V gene. The CDR3 region is CASHPIGQPQHF. In DNA form, the CDR3 reads TGTGCCAGCCACCCGATTGGTCAGCCCCAGCATTTT.

The rearrangement uses TRBV5-1 and TRBJ1-2; 10 bases align to TRBD1. Germline loops: CDR1 SGHRS, CDR2 YFSETQ. This CDR3 region has 15 residues. V gave up 6 bases and J gave up 2 bases; unmatched junction bases: 7. The DNA for the CDR3 is TGCGCCAGCAAGGGACAGGGGAGTTCCAACTATGGCTACACCTTC. The encoded protein is CASKGQGSSNYGYTF.

This sequence joins TRBV11-2 and TRBJ1-1; unclear D gene. The V and J ends lost 1 base and 0 bases respectively, with 12 bases between them. The CDR3 has 16 amino acids. In germline, CDR1 is SGHAT, CDR2 FQNNGV. CDR3 DNA: TGTGCCAGCAGCTTAGGGCAGCCTAGAATGAACACTGAAGCTTTCTTT. It specifies CASSLGQPRMNTEAFF.

This clone was observed a few times. J is TRBJ1-2 and V is TRBV19, with D perhaps matching TRBD1 (5 bases). This CDR3 spans 13 amino acids. Germline loops: CDR1 LNHDA, CDR2 SQIVND (reference sequence). Trimming stripped 3 bases from V and 3 bases from J, with 8 bases between. The CDR3: CASSIQGDYGYTF. The CDR3 DNA is TGTGCCAGTAGTATTCAGGGCGACTATGGCTACACCTTC.

This chain links TRBV28 with TRBJ2-5; no reliable D call. The germline V gene has CDR1 MDHEN and CDR2 SYDVKM. V lost 6 bases and J lost 7, with 9 bases in between. The CDR3 totals 11 residues. The CDR3 nucleotides read TGTGCCAGCAGCGACCCGTCGACCCAGTACTTC. Amino acids: CASSDPSTQYF.

The rearrangement uses TRBV5-1 and TRBJ1-2; TRBD1 agrees at 9 bases. This CDR3 has 14 residues. Germline CDR1 reads SGHRS; CDR2 reads YFSETQ. The V and J ends lost 3 bases and 3 bases, in that order; junction bases with no gene match: 3. The CDR3 reads CASSSGQGDYGYTF. The CDR3 bases are TGCGCCAGCAGCTCGGGACAGGGCGACTATGGCTACACCTTC.

The chain uses TRBV18 and TRBJ2-5, with D tentatively TRBD1 (6 bases). The CDR3 runs to 15 residues. Trimming left V 1 base short and J 4 bases short, with 13 bases between. CDR1 and CDR2 from the germline V gene are KGHSH and LQKENI. In DNA form, the CDR3 reads TGTGCCAGCTCACCACAGGACAGAACGGGAGAGACCCAGTACTTC. It yields the protein CASSPQDRTGETQYF.